One and the same sample provided the 10 T cell receptor beta chains below, sequenced in a study of monozygotic twins with inflammatory bowel disease. For each CDR3 protein, TCRdb gives one entry from its re-call of the 5' RACE reads, without DNA. The sample totals some 99,000 distinct CDR3 sequences; its top ten clones hold around 12%. Sequencing used blood. These receptors all stem from a human donor with ulcerative colitis or Crohn's disease, or a healthy co-twin of an affected twin (not recorded which).

V and J are TRBV19 and TRBJ2-7; the TCRdb call, TRBD2, lacks DNA for checking. The germline V gene encodes CDR1 LNHDA and CDR2 SQIVND (reference sequence). The CDR3 is 15 amino acids. The CDR3 spells CASSATSGRAYEQYF.

The genes are TRBV7-2 and TRBJ2-2. The CDR3 extends over 13 amino acids. The V gene's germline CDR1 is SGHTA and CDR2 FQGNSA. The CDR3 protein is CASSPTNLGELFF.

This sequence joins TRBV9 and TRBJ1-2; absent DNA, TCRdb's TRBD1 call cannot be checked. The CDR3 consists of 13 residues. The germline V gene has CDR1 SGDLS and CDR2 YYNGEE. The CDR3 loop reads CASSAGHLYGYTF.

The gene calls are TRBV20-1 and TRBJ1-1. Germline lookup yields CDR1 DFQATT and CDR2 SNEGSKA (reference sequence). The CDR3 contains 15 residues. CDR3: CSARERHRALAEAFF.

The V and J genes are TRBV12-3 or TRBV12-4 and TRBJ2-7; TCRdb selects TRBD2, and the lack of DNA leaves this call unchecked. The CDR3 length is 15 residues. The CDR3 sequence is CASSLGLAGNIEQYF.

The chain recombines TRBV7-9 with TRBJ2-7. CDR3 size: 14 residues. CDR1 and CDR2 (germline): SEHNR, FQNEAQ (reference sequence). CDR3: CASSSLASTYEQYF.

V gene TRBV12-3 or TRBV12-4 combines with J gene TRBJ2-3; the TCRdb D gene call, TRBD1, has no DNA to confirm it. The CDR3 contains 14 residues. CDR3 in amino acids: CASSPSTGTDTQYF.

V and J are TRBV20-1 and TRBJ1-4; TCRdb indicates TRBD1, and absent DNA this call remains unverified. Germline assignment: CDR1 DFQATT and CDR2 SNEGSKA (reference sequence). This CDR3 is 18 amino acids long. Here the CDR3 reads CSASPGPNLTPTNEKLFF.

The chain has TRBV5-1 and TRBJ2-3. There are 13 residues in the CDR3. Germline lookup yields CDR1 SGHRS and CDR2 YFSETQ. The CDR3 is CASSLGVVDTQYF.

The genes are TRBV24-1 and TRBJ1-2; TCRdb names TRBD1, which stays unverified in the absence of DNA. Per the germline V gene, CDR1 is KGHDR and CDR2 is SFDVKD. The CDR3 extends over 16 amino acids. The CDR3 loop reads CATGKGRRQTHYGYTF.